This TCR beta chain was sequenced during a study of T cell responses to AZD1222 COVID-19 vaccine. Findings and limits, study-wide: Reports indicate that nearly half of spike-specific TCRs are directed at unmutated variant regions.

With regard to this clone: Its antigen is not known.

Per the germline V gene, CDR1 is DFQATT and CDR2 is SNEGSKA (reference sequence). Trimming took off 6 bases at V and 9 bases at J, with 9 bases between the two ends. The length of the CDR3 is 10 residues. The table came from immunoSEQ multiplex PCR; TCRdb's copy has only in-frame clones and leaves some out. Here the sample spans 110,000 to 150,000 clones, about nine tenths being singletons. The specimen was peripheral blood, collected 28 days after the second AZD1222 dose. The chain combines TRBV20-1 with TRBJ2-1; D might be TRBD2 (5 bases). The sequence was obtained from an adult who received the AZD1222 COVID-19 vaccine. Written as DNA, the CDR3 is TGCAGTGCGTCCGGGATTGAGCAGTTCTTC. Protein sequence: CSASGIEQFF.